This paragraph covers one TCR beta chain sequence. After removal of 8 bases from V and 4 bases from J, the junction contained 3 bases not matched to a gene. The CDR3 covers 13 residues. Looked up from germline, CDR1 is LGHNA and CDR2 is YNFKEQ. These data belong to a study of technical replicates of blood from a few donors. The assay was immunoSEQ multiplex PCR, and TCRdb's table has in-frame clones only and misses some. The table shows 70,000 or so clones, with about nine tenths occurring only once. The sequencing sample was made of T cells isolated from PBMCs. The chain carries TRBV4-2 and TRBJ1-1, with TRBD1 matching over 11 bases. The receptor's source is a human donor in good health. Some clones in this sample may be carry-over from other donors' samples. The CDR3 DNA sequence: TGTGCCAGCGGGGGACAGGGGGTCACTGAAGCTTTCTTT. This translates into CASGGQGVTEAFF.